The source of this T cell receptor (beta chain) is a study of neurological immune-mediated disorders. TCRdb called the 5' RACE reads again in MiXCR, with one record for every CDR3 protein. Of roughly 76,000 distinct CDR3 sequences in the sample, 2.5% to 4% were seen once. CDR3 length: 14 amino acids. V lost 7 bases to trimming and J lost 7 bases, with 17 bases between them. CDR1 and CDR2 (germline): SGHTA, FQGNSA. General observations from the study: Phylogenetic grouping assigned the repertoires of 18 of 34 multiple sclerosis patients to one related-CDR3 cluster, which constitutes a possible signature.

This clonotype has ten or more counts. Its antigen remains unknown. The chain carries TRBV7-2 and TRBJ2-1, with D maybe TRBD2 (6 bases). The clonotype was recovered from a woman in her forties or fifties with multiple sclerosis. The sample was PBMCs. CDR3 nucleotides: TGTGCCAGCACCCCACTAAGCCGGGGGAATGAGCAGTTCTTC. Residues: CASTPLSRGNEQFF. Complete variable domain (other parts from reference TRBV7-2 and TRBJ2-1): GAGVSQSPSNKVTEKGKDVELRCDPISGHTALYWYRQSLGQGLEFLIYFQGNSAPDKSGLPSDRFSAERTGGSVSTLTIQRTQQEDSAVYLCASTPLSRGNEQFFGPGTRLTVL.